The present TCR beta chain was sequenced within a study of OX40 agonist ivuxolimab in advanced cancers. Study summary: Clinicians treated patients with ivuxolimab, an agonistic anti-OX40 (CD134) antibody. General study findings and limits: Circulating CD4+ and CD8+ T cells showed clonal expansion by week 6 at 0.1 to 3.0 mg/kg. Normalized expansion of T-cell clones was also low for some nonresponders.

Some clones are missing from TCRdb's copy, which holds only in-frame ones; the method was immunoSEQ multiplex PCR. Of approximately 19,000 clones listed, 65% to 85% are singletons. CDR1 and CDR2 from the germline V gene are SGHAT and FQDESV (reference sequence). The CDR3 covers 16 residues. V lost 8 bases and J lost 1, with 20 bases in between. Points on this clone: Its specificity is not known.

Sequencing was performed on CD4+ or CD8+ T cells sorted from blood, taken in a trial of the OX40 agonist ivuxolimab. This TCR derives from an adult with an advanced solid tumor such as melanoma, head and neck, liver or kidney cancer. The chain employs TRBV11-1 and TRBJ2-5, with TRBD2 as a possible D gene (7 bases). In DNA, the CDR3 is TGTGCCAGCGCCCCGGGGGCTAGCGGACCCCAAGAGACCCAGTACTTC. Its translation is CASAPGASGPQETQYF.